This record concerns one T cell receptor beta chain sequence. This CDR3 comprises 14 residues. V dropped 7 bases and J dropped 4; count of bases not matched to a gene: 8. Germline CDR1 and CDR2: SQVTM and ANQGSEA. Original handling: Scientists estimated how many nucleated cells there were by amplifying reference gene primers. Method: immunoSEQ multiplex PCR; TCRdb's copy keeps in-frame clones and lacks some. V and J calls and clone size are as listed in that table; D and trimming were resolved from the DNA. This sample yields fewer than 350,000 clones, of which roughly 91% are seen a single time; 2.3% belongs to the top ten. This entry belongs to a study of blood T cell repertoires in COVID-19. As for the study in general: COVID-19 samples collected from the United States, Italy and Spain covered acute and convalescent phases.

Participants, 18 to 89 years old, spanned around 25 US areas. This clonotype was obtained from a woman aged 40-49 years with acute COVID-19. This rearrangement joins TRBV29-1 to TRBJ2-3, with 10 bases lining up with TRBD2. What was sequenced was PBMCs or T cells enriched from blood (not recorded which). CDR3 bases: TGCAGCGCCTTAGCGGGAGGTAGCGCAGATACGCAGTATTTT. Amino acid sequence: CSALAGGSADTQYF.